This entry describes one T cell receptor (beta chain). The sample is drawn from a study of shared clonotypes between healthy human individuals. The CDR3 runs 15 residues. The germline V gene encodes CDR1 SGHAT and CDR2 FQNNGV. With 8 bases clipped from V and 5 bases from J, the junction kept 9 bases outside the gene matches. Assay: immunoSEQ multiplex PCR; the TCRdb copy retains only in-frame clones and omits some. The sample yields roughly 1,500,000 clones, about 98.5% seen once. This clonotype originated in a man aged 25 to 40 in good health. The specimen sequenced was naive CD4+ T cells sorted from blood. Subset specified: CD45RA+ positively selected. The rearrangement uses TRBV11-2 and TRBJ2-2, with 9 positions matching TRBD2. The CDR3 nucleotides are TGTGCCAGCTCCCGGGGGCTAGCGGGAACCGGGGAGCTGTTTTTT. This translates into CASSRGLAGTGELFF.